These 31 T cell receptor beta chains originate from one sample sequenced in a study of blood T cells in healthy people across ages. Primed by a sample-barcoded 5' primer and a J-beta primer mix, a second PCR proceeded for about 6 to 11 cycles. MiXCR, applied by TCRdb to the 5' RACE reads, yields one record per CDR3 protein. Of about a million distinct CDR3 sequences listed, roughly 51% are singletons. Sequenced: blood. These receptors all come from a woman aged 60-75 years in good health.

This rearrangement joins TRBV6-5 to TRBJ2-1, with D hard to call. Per germline, CDR1 MNHEY and CDR2 SVGAGI. This CDR3 has 11 residues. Trimming pared 7 bases from V and 12 bases from J, leaving 13 bases between. The CDR3 loop reads CASTRLYVQFF. DNA of the CDR3: TGTGCCAGCACCCGTCTATATGTGCAGTTCTTC.

The rearrangement links TRBV28 to TRBJ2-3; TRBD1 aligns across 8 bases. The CDR3 consists of 16 residues. From germline, CDR1 is MDHEN and CDR2 SYDVKM. V lost 1 base, J lost 0 bases, and 3 bases stayed unmatched. The CDR3 protein is CASSLFGQGSTDTQYF. The CDR3 DNA sequence: TGTGCCAGCAGTTTATTTGGACAGGGAAGCACAGATACGCAGTATTTT.

The genes are TRBV7-7 and TRBJ2-7; a weak D match, TRBD2 (5 bases). The end of the DNA aligns better with TRBJ2-5, so the J call may be wrong. Germline CDR1 SSHAT, CDR2 FNYEAQ (reference sequence). The CDR3 consists of 15 residues. Here the CDR3 reads CASSPGGTPYETQYF. CDR3 bases: TGTGCCAGCAGCCCCGGAGGCACGCCGTATGAGACCCAGTACTTC.

The gene calls are TRBV5-1 and TRBJ2-1, with 10 positions matching TRBD1. The CDR3 has 14 residues. The V gene end was trimmed by 4 bases and the J gene end by 8 bases; junction bases not matched to a gene: 6. Germline CDR1 is SGHRS and CDR2 is YFSETQ. CDR3 nucleotides: TGCGCCAGCAGCCAGGACAGGGGGGGCGATGAGCAGTTCTTC. Protein sequence: CASSQDRGGDEQFF.

The chain combines TRBV3-1 with TRBJ2-7; D unclear. V was pared by 1 base and J by 4 bases, with 11 bases between. Germline CDR1 reads LGHDT; CDR2 reads YNNKEL (reference sequence). The CDR3 covers 14 residues. The chain's CDR3 is CASSQVPGLYEQYF. The CDR3 DNA follows: TGTGCCAGCAGCCAAGTACCGGGTCTGTACGAGCAGTACTTC.

There are a few counts of this clonotype. The V call is TRBV2, the J call TRBJ2-3; tentative D call: TRBD1 (6 bases). The CDR3 sequence is 14 residues long. V was cut by 1 base and J by 2 bases, with 7 bases left in between. Germline CDR1 SNHLY, CDR2 FYNNEI. As DNA, the CDR3 is TGTGCCAGCAGTGAAGGGGACAACACAGATACGCAGTATTTT. It yields the protein CASSEGDNTDTQYF.

This clonotype was counted ten times or more. The V and J genes are TRBV28 and TRBJ2-7, with D unresolved. This CDR3 is built from 11 residues. V was clipped by 6 bases and J by 2 bases, with 5 bases between them. Germline CDR1 MDHEN, CDR2 SYDVKM. CDR3 nucleotides: TGTGCCAGCAGCACCCCCTACGAGCAGTACTTC. It is translated as CASSTPYEQYF.

This clonotype was seen at least ten times. The V gene is TRBV29-1, the J gene TRBJ2-7; the match to TRBD2 covers 13 bases. The length of the CDR3 is 15 residues. Germline V CDR1 and CDR2: SQVTM, ANQGSEA. J gave up 3 bases and V 1 base, and 3 bases lay outside the gene matches. The CDR3 loop is CSVEGTSGSNYEQYF. CDR3 nucleotide sequence: TGCAGCGTTGAAGGGACTAGCGGGAGTAACTACGAGCAGTACTTC.

The genes are TRBV25-1 and TRBJ1-4, with a tentative D call TRBD1 (5 bases). The CDR3 loop spans 15 amino acids. V was clipped by 4 bases and J by 6 bases, with 15 bases between them. Germline V gene lookup returns CDR1 MGHDK and CDR2 SYGVNS. The CDR3 region is CASSGRGRADEKLFF. CDR3 bases: TGTGCCAGCAGTGGTCGTGGCAGGGCGGATGAAAAACTGTTTTTT.

This clonotype was observed a handful of times. The chain is built from TRBV15 and TRBJ2-7; D gene unclear. The CDR3 loop spans 15 amino acids. Trimming cost V 0 bases and J 2 bases, with 11 bases left between them. The germline V gene encodes CDR1 LNHNV and CDR2 YYDKDF (reference sequence). CDR3 amino acids: CATSREKGRTYEQYF. CDR3 nucleotide sequence: TGTGCCACCAGCAGAGAGAAAGGTCGTACCTACGAGCAGTACTTC.

This clonotype was seen a few times. The chain has TRBV27 and TRBJ2-1; TRBD2 agrees at 9 bases. V gave up 7 bases and J gave up 6 bases; unmatched junction bases: 10. This CDR3 spans 15 amino acids. Per germline, CDR1 MNHEY and CDR2 SMNVEV (reference sequence). This chain's CDR3 is CASTVAGEGLNEQFF. In DNA form, the CDR3 reads TGTGCCAGCACCGTAGCGGGAGAAGGACTCAATGAGCAGTTCTTC.

This clonotype is a singleton in its sample. The chain recombines TRBV9 with TRBJ2-7; TRBD2 matches at 9 bases. Germline values: CDR1 SGDLS, CDR2 YYNGEE. The CDR3 sequence is 16 residues long. Trimming cost V 2 bases and J 0 bases; bases outside gene matches: 6. This chain's CDR3 is CASSVGLATNSYEQYF. CDR3 sequence (DNA): TGTGCCAGCAGCGTCGGACTAGCGACGAACTCCTACGAGCAGTACTTC. Supplemented by reference TRBV9 and TRBJ2-7, the full variable domain reads DSGVTQTPKHLITATGQRVTLRCSPRSGDLSVYWYQQSLDQGLQFLIQYYNGEERAKGNILERFSAQQFPDLHSELNLSSLELGDSALYFCASSVGLATNSYEQYFGPGTRLTVT.

CDR3 protein: CASSLSLRSQPQHF. The CDR3, as DNA: TGTGCCAGCAGTTTAAGTCTACGGTCTCAGCCCCAGCATTTT. The rearrangement uses TRBV27 and TRBJ1-5; no clear D gene. The CDR3 runs 14 residues. From germline, CDR1 is MNHEY and CDR2 SMNVEV (reference sequence). Trimming removed 2 bases at V and 6 bases at J, with 11 bases between.

V is TRBV20-1 and J is TRBJ2-3; possibly TRBD1 for D (6 bases). Trimming shortened V by 4 bases and J by 2 bases, and 19 bases separated the two germline ends. The CDR3 has 16 residues. CDR1 is DFQATT, CDR2 SNEGSKA, per germline (reference sequence). The CDR3 DNA reads TGCAGTGCTACCCAACCCGGGACAAGACACACAGATACGCAGTATTTT. Amino acids: CSATQPGTRHTDTQYF.

Details on this clonotype: At one of its ends the junction is not consistent with the germline gene, which may arise from a read error. This chain's CDR3 is CASSLRAGDSSEQYF. CDR3 DNA: TGCGCCAGCAGCTTGAGAGCGGGGGACTCCTCCGAGCAGTACTTC. V and J are TRBV5-1 and TRBJ2-7, with 8 positions matching TRBD2. Germline CDR1 and CDR2: SGHRS and YFSETQ. This CDR3 spans 15 amino acids.

The rearrangement joins TRBV7-6 to TRBJ2-7; perhaps TRBD1 as D (5 bases). The CDR3 is 14 amino acids. The germline CDR1 and CDR2 sequences are SGHVS and FNYEAQ. V was shortened by 5 bases and J by 0 bases, with 11 bases between the two germline ends. The CDR3 sequence is CASSQLQASYEQYF. CDR3 sequence (DNA): TGTGCCAGCAGCCAATTACAGGCCTCCTACGAGCAGTACTTC.

V gene TRBV5-1 combines with J gene TRBJ2-1; D is perhaps TRBD1 (6 bases). Germline CDR1 is SGHRS and CDR2 is YFSETQ. V was cut by 4 bases and J by 6 bases, with 23 bases left in between. This CDR3 is built from 17 residues. This CDR3 is CASSPVGGPGPPNEQFF. The CDR3, as DNA: TGCGCCAGCAGCCCGGTTGGGGGCCCAGGACCGCCCAATGAGCAGTTCTTC.

The gene calls are TRBV27 and TRBJ2-1; 8 bases are shared with TRBD2. The V and J ends lost 1 base and 5 bases, in that order; junction bases with no gene match: 7. The CDR3 runs to 16 residues. Germline lookup yields CDR1 MNHEY and CDR2 SMNVEV (reference sequence). This CDR3 is CASSLFGREVNNEQFF. The CDR3 DNA reads as TGTGCCAGCAGTTTATTCGGGCGGGAGGTTAACAATGAGCAGTTCTTC.

The chain joins TRBV7-8 to TRBJ2-5; D remains ambiguous. Trimming removed 5 bases at V and 13 bases at J, with 17 bases between. Germline CDR1 is SGHVS and CDR2 is FQNEAQ. This CDR3 comprises 12 residues. Here the CDR3 DNA reads TGTGCCAGCAGCCCTGGCTTTGGAGCTCGGTACTTC. Its protein is CASSPGFGARYF.

The gene calls are TRBV20-1 and TRBJ2-7; D possibly corresponds to TRBD2 (5 bases). Trimming removed 2 bases from V and 0 bases from J, with 17 bases in between. The CDR3 loop spans 16 amino acids. CDR1 is DFQATT, CDR2 SNEGSKA, per germline (reference sequence). The CDR3 reads CSARSAEFGSSYEQYF. For the CDR3, the DNA is TGCAGTGCTAGATCCGCGGAGTTTGGGAGCTCCTACGAGCAGTACTTC.

DNA for the CDR3: TGTGCCAGCAGTAAGAGATCATCTGGGGCCAACGTCCTGACTTTC. Its protein product is CASSKRSSGANVLTF. This chain connects TRBV6-2 or TRBV6-3 to TRBJ2-6; no clear D. V was shortened by 5 bases and J by 1 base, with 9 bases between the two germline ends. CDR3 length: 15 amino acids. Germline CDR1 and CDR2: MNHEY and SVGEGT.

The chain recombines TRBV29-1 with TRBJ1-2, with 7 bases identical to TRBD1. The CDR3 spans 14 residues. V was clipped by 2 bases and J by 5 bases; unmatched bases: 8. Germline CDR1 is SQVTM and CDR2 is ANQGSEA. The CDR3 loop reads CSVENQDRDYGYTF. In DNA form, the CDR3 reads TGCAGCGTTGAAAACCAAGACAGGGATTATGGCTACACCTTC.

Only a few counts were recorded for this clonotype. This chain connects TRBV4-3 to TRBJ2-6; 7 bases align to TRBD2. Germline CDR1 LGHNA, CDR2 YSLEER. This CDR3 has 22 residues. J gave up 0 bases and V 0 bases, and 17 bases lay outside the gene matches. The CDR3 DNA reads as TGCGCCAGCAGCCAAGATTGGTGGCTAGCGGTTCCCTCCACCTCTGGGGCCAACGTCCTGACTTTC. It codes for CASSQDWWLAVPSTSGANVLTF.

V and J are TRBV6-6 and TRBJ2-3; D is possibly TRBD1 (5 bases). V was cut by 7 bases and J by 5 bases, with 16 bases left in between. The CDR3 runs 14 residues. Germline values: CDR1 MNHNY, CDR2 SVGAGI (reference sequence). In DNA form, the CDR3 reads TGTGCCAGCAACAGACAGAATAGACAAGATACGCAGTATTTT. It translates to CASNRQNRQDTQYF.

This CDR3 reads CASSLGGSAEQFF. CDR3 sequence (DNA): TGTGCCAGCAGCCTTGGCGGGAGCGCTGAGCAGTTCTTC. The gene calls are TRBV6-2 or TRBV6-3 and TRBJ2-1, with TRBD2 identical over 7 bases. V trimming: 6 bases; J trimming: 9 bases; junction bases outside the gene matches: 8. The V gene's germline CDR1 is MNHEY and CDR2 SVGEGT. CDR3 size: 13 residues.

The gene calls are TRBV4-2 and TRBJ1-5; D is ambiguous. The CDR3 is 14 amino acids. Germline CDR1 is LGHNA and CDR2 is YNFKEQ. Trimming left V 0 bases short and J 6 bases short, with 9 bases between. This chain's CDR3 is CASSQDDKRQPQHF. The CDR3 DNA is TGTGCCAGCAGCCAAGATGACAAACGTCAGCCCCAGCATTTT.

Concerning this clonotype: This may be a read error, as it is one base from a much larger clone. The chain couples TRBV29-1 to TRBJ2-7; TRBD1 is a possible D gene (6 bases). CDR3 length: 14 residues. V lost 4 bases and J lost 7, with 20 bases in between. Germline V gene lookup returns CDR1 SQVTM and CDR2 ANQGSEA. CDR3 amino acids: CSVGSTGWNNEQYF. The CDR3 coding sequence is TGCAGCGTTGGTTCTACAGGGTGGAACAATGAGCAGTACTTC.

V and J are TRBV30 and TRBJ1-5; the D gene is possibly TRBD1 (5 bases). Per germline, CDR1 GTSNPN and CDR2 SVGIG (reference sequence). The ends were cut back, 3 bases at V and 0 bases at J, with 6 bases in the middle. The CDR3 sequence is 13 residues long. The CDR3 DNA reads as TGTGCCTGGAGCCAGGGTAGCAATCAGCCCCAGCATTTT. Its translation: CAWSQGSNQPQHF.

This rearrangement joins TRBV24-1 to TRBJ2-3; 10 positions match TRBD2. The trim removed 9 bases at V and 2 bases at J, leaving 4 bases unmatched. The CDR3 contains 14 residues. From germline, CDR1 is KGHDR and CDR2 SFDVKD. CDR3 DNA sequence: TGTGCCACCGATAGCGGGGGGACCACAGATACGCAGTATTTT. Translating it yields CATDSGGTTDTQYF.

This clonotype has just one count. The chain couples TRBV3-1 to TRBJ2-3; 9 nucleotides agree with TRBD2. Trimming took 0 bases from V and 2 from J; bases not matched to a gene: 3. The V gene's germline CDR1 is LGHDT and CDR2 YNNKEL (reference sequence). The CDR3 loop spans 16 amino acids. Written as DNA, the CDR3 is TGTGCCAGCAGCCAAGAAAGACTAGCGGCCACAGATACGCAGTATTTT. Amino acids: CASSQERLAATDTQYF.

V usage is TRBV6-2 or TRBV6-3 and J usage is TRBJ2-5; TRBD2 is a possible D gene (7 bases). The DNA end favors TRBJ2-4, so the J call may be wrong. There are 12 residues in the CDR3. The germline V gene has CDR1 MNHEY and CDR2 SVGEGT. The CDR3 here is CATRGAGHIQYF. The DNA for the CDR3 is TGTGCCACCCGGGGGGCTGGGCACATTCAGTACTTC.